The clone carrying this TCR beta chain has more than one count but fewer than ten. Its antigen remains unknown. CDR1 and CDR2 from the germline V gene are MNHEY and SMNVEV (reference sequence). V was shortened by 3 bases and J by 7 bases, with 12 bases between the two germline ends. This CDR3 comprises 14 residues. This sample is drawn from a study of T cells in Graves' hyperthyroidism and ophthalmopathy. The overall study: Sampling of peripheral blood happened at initial diagnosis, prior to any treatment.

TCR beta CDR3 regions were amplified from RNA. The TCR CDR3 was amplified in a first-round RT-PCR using the HTBI primer set. In TCRdb, the multiplex PCR reads were re-called with MiXCR into one record per CDR3 protein. The repertoire holds roughly 700,000 distinct CDR3 sequences, with 17% as singletons. Whole-study findings and limits: Most thyroid clonotypes that were expanded above 0.001 also turned up in blood.

Those patients with uncontrolled infection, other autoimmune disease, pregnancy or lactation were excluded. From 10 ml of fresh peripheral blood, PBMCs were isolated. V gene TRBV27 combines with J gene TRBJ1-4, with D possibly matching TRBD1 (6 bases). Sequenced sample: blood. This TCR derives from a man aged 45-65 years with Graves' hyperthyroidism. The CDR3 coding sequence is TGTGCCAGCAGTTTGATACAGGGCGGTGAAAAACTGTTTTTT. Residues: CASSLIQGGEKLFF.